This entry describes one T cell receptor beta chain. The antigen remains undetermined. The data are from a study of graft-versus-host responses after intestinal transplantation. Produced via immunoSEQ multiplex PCR; TCRdb's table is partial and in-frame only. Among about 25,000 clones, roughly 82% were seen once, and the ten largest hold approximately 0.93%. Overall study results and limits: Graft-versus-host to host-versus-graft clonal ratios in allografts were high in patients with graft-donor T cell macrochimerism. Recipient bone marrow held GvH clones, some seen earlier in ileum or blood.

The sequencing here drew on unstimulated CD8+ T cells sorted from spleen or lymph node cells, taken before transplant. This TCR derives from a human donor who was the organ donor for an intestinal transplant.

As DNA, the CDR3 is TGTGCCAGTAGTATAGATTCAGGTACGGTAGCCCAGCCCCAGCATTTT. This sequence encodes CASSIDSGTVAQPQHF. The chain uses TRBV19 and TRBJ1-5, with no clear D. Germline V CDR1 and CDR2: LNHDA, SQIVND (reference sequence). The CDR3 loop spans 16 amino acids. The V end was cut by 0 bases, the J end by 7 bases, with 16 bases between. Supplemented by reference TRBV19 and TRBJ1-5, the full variable domain reads DGGITQSPKYLFRKEGQNVTLSCEQNLNHDAMYWYRQDPGQGLRLIYYSQIVNDFQKGDIAEGYSVSREKKESFPLTVTSAQKNPTAFYLCASSIDSGTVAQPQHFGDGTRLSIL.